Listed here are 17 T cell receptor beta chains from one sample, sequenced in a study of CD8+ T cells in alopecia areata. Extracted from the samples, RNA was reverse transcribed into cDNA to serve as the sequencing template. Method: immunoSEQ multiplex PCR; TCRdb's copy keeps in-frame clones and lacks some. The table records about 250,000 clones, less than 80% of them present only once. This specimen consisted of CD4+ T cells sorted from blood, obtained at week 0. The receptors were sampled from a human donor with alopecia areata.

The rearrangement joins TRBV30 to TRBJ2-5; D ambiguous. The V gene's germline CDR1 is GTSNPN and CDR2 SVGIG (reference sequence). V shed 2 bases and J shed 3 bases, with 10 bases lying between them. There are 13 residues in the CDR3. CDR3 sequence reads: CAWSRALKETQYF. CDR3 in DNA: TGTGCCTGGAGTCGGGCCCTGAAAGAGACCCAGTACTTC.

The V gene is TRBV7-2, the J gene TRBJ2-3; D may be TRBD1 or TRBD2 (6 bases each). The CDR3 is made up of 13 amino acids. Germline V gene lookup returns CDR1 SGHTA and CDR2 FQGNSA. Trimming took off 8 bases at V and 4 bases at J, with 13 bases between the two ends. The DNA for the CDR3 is TGTGCCAGCTTGAGGGGGGCCCCAGATACGCAGTATTTT. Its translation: CASLRGAPDTQYF.

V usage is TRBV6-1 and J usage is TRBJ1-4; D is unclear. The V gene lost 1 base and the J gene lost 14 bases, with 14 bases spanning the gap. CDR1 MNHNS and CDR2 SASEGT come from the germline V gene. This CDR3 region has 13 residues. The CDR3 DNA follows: TGTGCCAGCAGTGAAGGATGGCAATCATGGCTGTTTTTT. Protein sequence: CASSEGWQSWLFF.

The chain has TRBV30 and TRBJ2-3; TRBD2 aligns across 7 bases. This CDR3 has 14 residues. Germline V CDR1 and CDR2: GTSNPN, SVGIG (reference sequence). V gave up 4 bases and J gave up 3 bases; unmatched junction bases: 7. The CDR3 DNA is TGTGCCTGGACCCGGGACTATATGACAGATACGCAGTATTTT. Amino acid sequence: CAWTRDYMTDTQYF.

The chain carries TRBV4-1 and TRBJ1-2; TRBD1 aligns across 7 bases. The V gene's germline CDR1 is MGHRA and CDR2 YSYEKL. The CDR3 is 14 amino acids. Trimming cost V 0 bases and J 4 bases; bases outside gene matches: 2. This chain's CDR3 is CASSQEQGSYGYTF. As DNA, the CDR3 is TGCGCCAGCAGCCAAGAACAGGGGTCCTATGGCTACACCTTC.

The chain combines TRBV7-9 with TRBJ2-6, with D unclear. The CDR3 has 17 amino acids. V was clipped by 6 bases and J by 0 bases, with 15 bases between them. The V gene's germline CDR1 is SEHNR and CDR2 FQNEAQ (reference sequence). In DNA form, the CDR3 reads TGTGCCAGCAGTTCCGATGTGGGTCGCTCTGGGGCCAACGTCCTGACTTTC. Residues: CASSSDVGRSGANVLTF.

CDR3 protein: CASSLALQGAFF. The CDR3 DNA reads as TGTGCCAGCAGCTTAGCGCTCCAAGGGGCTTTCTTT. This chain uses TRBV7-9 with TRBJ1-1, with D hard to call. V lost 0 bases and J 11 bases, leaving 10 bases between the germline ends. Per the germline V gene, CDR1 is SEHNR and CDR2 is FQNEAQ (reference sequence). The CDR3 is made up of 12 amino acids.

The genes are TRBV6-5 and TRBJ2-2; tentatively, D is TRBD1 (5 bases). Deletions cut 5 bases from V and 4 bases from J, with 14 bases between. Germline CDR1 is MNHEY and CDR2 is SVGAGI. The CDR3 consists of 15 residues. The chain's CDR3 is CASSRTGQGTGELFF. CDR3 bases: TGTGCCAGCAGTAGGACGGGTCAGGGCACCGGGGAGCTGTTTTTT.

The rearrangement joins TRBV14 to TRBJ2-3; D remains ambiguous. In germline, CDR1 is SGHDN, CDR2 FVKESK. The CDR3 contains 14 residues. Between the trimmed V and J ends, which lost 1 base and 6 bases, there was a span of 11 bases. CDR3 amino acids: CASSQVTTYDTQYF. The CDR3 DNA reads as TGTGCCAGCAGCCAAGTCACGACTTACGATACGCAGTATTTT.

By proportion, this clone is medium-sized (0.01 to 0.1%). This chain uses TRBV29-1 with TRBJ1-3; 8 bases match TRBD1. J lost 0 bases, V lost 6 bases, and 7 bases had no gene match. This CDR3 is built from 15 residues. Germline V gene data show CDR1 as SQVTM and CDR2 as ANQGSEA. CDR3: CSVRQGTNSGNTIYF. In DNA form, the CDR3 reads TGCAGCGTAAGACAGGGGACGAACTCTGGAAACACCATATATTTT.

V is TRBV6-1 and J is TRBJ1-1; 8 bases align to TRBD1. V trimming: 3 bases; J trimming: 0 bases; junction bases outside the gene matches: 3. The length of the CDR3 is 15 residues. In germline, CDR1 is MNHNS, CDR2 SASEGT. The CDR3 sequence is CASSDQTGVNTEAFF. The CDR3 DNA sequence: TGTGCCAGCAGTGACCAGACAGGGGTGAACACTGAAGCTTTCTTT.

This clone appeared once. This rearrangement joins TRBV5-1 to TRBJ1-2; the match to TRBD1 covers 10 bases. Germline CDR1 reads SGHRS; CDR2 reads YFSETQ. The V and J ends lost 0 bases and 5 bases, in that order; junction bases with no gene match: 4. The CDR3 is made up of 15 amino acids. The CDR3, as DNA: TGCGCCAGCAGCTTGGGTGACAGGGGGCATTATGGCTACACCTTC. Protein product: CASSLGDRGHYGYTF.

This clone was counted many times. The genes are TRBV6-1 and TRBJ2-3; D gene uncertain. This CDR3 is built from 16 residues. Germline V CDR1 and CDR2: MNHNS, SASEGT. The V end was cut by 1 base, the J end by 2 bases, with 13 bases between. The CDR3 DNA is TGTGCCAGCAGTGAAGGAAGGGCCAGCTTCACAGATACGCAGTATTTT. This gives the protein CASSEGRASFTDTQYF.

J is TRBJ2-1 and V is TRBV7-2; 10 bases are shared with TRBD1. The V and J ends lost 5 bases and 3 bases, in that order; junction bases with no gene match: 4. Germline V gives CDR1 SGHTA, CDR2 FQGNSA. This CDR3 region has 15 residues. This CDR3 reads CASSTDRGNYNEQFF. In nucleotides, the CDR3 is TGTGCCAGCAGCACGGACAGGGGGAACTACAATGAGCAGTTCTTC. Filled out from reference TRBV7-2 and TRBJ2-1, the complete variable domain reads GAGVSQSPSNKVTEKGKDVELRCDPISGHTALYWYRQSLGQGLEFLIYFQGNSAPDKSGLPSDRFSAERTGGSVSTLTIQRTQQEDSAVYLCASSTDRGNYNEQFFGPGTRLTVL.

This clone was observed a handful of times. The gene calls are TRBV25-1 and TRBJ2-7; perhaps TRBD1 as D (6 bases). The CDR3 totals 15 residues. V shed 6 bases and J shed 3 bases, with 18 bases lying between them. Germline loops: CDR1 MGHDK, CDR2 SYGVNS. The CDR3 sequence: CASSQTGSLGYEQYF. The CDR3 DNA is TGTGCCAGCAGCCAAACAGGGTCCCTAGGCTACGAGCAGTACTTC.

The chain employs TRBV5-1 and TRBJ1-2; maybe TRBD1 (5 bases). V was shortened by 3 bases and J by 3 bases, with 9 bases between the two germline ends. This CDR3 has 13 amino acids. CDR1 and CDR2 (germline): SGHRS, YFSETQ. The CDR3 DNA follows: TGCGCCAGCAGCTACGGGACCGACTATGGCTACACCTTC. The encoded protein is CASSYGTDYGYTF.

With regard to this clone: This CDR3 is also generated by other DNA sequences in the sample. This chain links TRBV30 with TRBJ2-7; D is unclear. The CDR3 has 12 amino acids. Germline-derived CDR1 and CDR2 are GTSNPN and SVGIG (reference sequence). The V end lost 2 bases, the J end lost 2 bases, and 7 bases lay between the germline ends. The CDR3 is CAWSRTAYEQYF. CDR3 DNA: TGTGCCTGGAGTCGGACCGCCTACGAGCAGTACTTC.